What follows is one T cell receptor (beta chain) and its context. This entry belongs to a study of naive and memory T cell subsets. Germline values: CDR1 LNHDA, CDR2 SQIVND (reference sequence). The CDR3 contains 14 residues. Trimming removed 6 bases from V and 2 bases from J; junction bases left unmatched: 3. Both TRBC1 and TRBC2 were covered by a beta constant-region primer of two equimolar oligonucleotides. Ligation attached a single-stranded oligonucleotide with a 12-nucleotide UMI and the SP2 primer to the cDNA 3' end. Nested alpha and beta constant-region primers with the SP2 primer drove four PCR rounds on ligated cDNA. TCRdb itself ran the UMI-ligation and nested PCR reads through MiXCR, one entry per CDR3 protein. This sample yields over 75,000 distinct CDR3 sequences, of which less than 15% are seen a single time; about 0.9% belongs to the top ten. CD4+ T cell IFNgamma after overnight CMV lysate exposure gave donor CMV status.

Sequenced material: central memory CD4+ T cells from blood. The receptor comes from a human donor in good health. J is TRBJ1-5 and V is TRBV19, with 8 bases fitting TRBD1. The chain's CDR3 is CASRDRVGNQPQHF. The CDR3 nucleotides are TGTGCCAGTAGGGACAGGGTTGGCAATCAGCCCCAGCATTTT.